Each of the 10 T cell receptor beta chains below was sequenced from the same sample in a study of blood T cell repertoires in COVID-19. Sequencing was performed with immunoSEQ multiplex PCR; in TCRdb, only in-frame clones are kept and a portion is missing. The data hold roughly 87,000 clones, with approximately 84% observed a single time. The sequenced sample was peripheral blood. All receptors derive from a woman between 55 and 75 years old with acute or convalescent COVID-19.

The V gene is TRBV10-3, the J gene TRBJ1-2; TRBD1 agrees at 7 bases. Germline CDR1 and CDR2: ENHRY and SYGVKD. The CDR3 runs 15 residues. Losses at the gene ends were 3 bases for V and 8 bases for J; bases not matched to a gene: 12. This CDR3 is CAISEGGAALYGYTF. The DNA of the CDR3 is TGTGCCATCAGTGAAGGGGGCGCAGCCCTATACGGCTACACCTTC.

The genes are TRBV6-1 and TRBJ2-7; D may be TRBD1 (5 bases). From germline, CDR1 is MNHNS and CDR2 SASEGT. The germline V and J ends were trimmed by 3 bases and 5 bases, with 11 bases remaining between them. The CDR3 is 13 residues long. The CDR3 DNA follows: TGTGCCAGCAGTGACCACCAGGGCGACGAGCAGTACTTC. Its protein product is CASSDHQGDEQYF.

The chain couples TRBV19 to TRBJ1-2; the D is unclear. Germline V gives CDR1 LNHDA, CDR2 SQIVND (reference sequence). The CDR3 is made up of 15 amino acids. V was pared by 3 bases and J by 7 bases, with 18 bases between. The CDR3 region is CASSIGERVGGGYTF. The CDR3 DNA reads TGTGCCAGTAGTATCGGTGAGAGGGTCGGAGGTGGCTACACCTTC.

The J gene is TRBJ2-1, the V gene TRBV7-3; D is perhaps TRBD2 (6 bases). This CDR3 spans 14 amino acids. CDR1 SGHTA and CDR2 FQGTGA come from the germline V gene. The ends were cut back, 4 bases at V and 3 bases at J, with 10 bases in the middle. In DNA, the CDR3 is TGTGCCAGCAGCTCGGGACTTGGCTACAATGAGCAGTTCTTC. Protein: CASSSGLGYNEQFF.

This clone was seen only a few times. This chain connects TRBV5-1 to TRBJ1-1; D not resolved. The CDR3 totals 15 residues. CDR1 is SGHRS, CDR2 YFSETQ, per germline. V shed 0 bases and J shed 2 bases, with 11 bases lying between them. The CDR3 nucleotides are TGCGCCAGCAGCTTGGCGGCGGGCACAAACACTGAAGCTTTCTTT. Translated: CASSLAAGTNTEAFF.

This clone turned up a few times. This rearrangement joins TRBV28 to TRBJ1-2, with 7 bases lining up with TRBD1. V shed 3 bases, J shed 4 bases, and the junction held 5 bases outside the gene matches. The CDR3 totals 14 residues. Germline V lookup: CDR1 MDHEN, CDR2 SYDVKM. The CDR3 DNA reads as TGTGCCAGCAGTTTGGGGGCAGGGGGCTATGGCTACACCTTC. Its protein is CASSLGAGGYGYTF.

This clone was found a few times. The rearrangement joins TRBV9 to TRBJ2-1; D perhaps matches TRBD2 (6 bases). CDR3 length: 12 amino acids. V lost 4 bases and J 9 bases, leaving 11 bases between the germline ends. From germline, CDR1 is SGDLS and CDR2 YYNGEE. Here the CDR3 DNA reads TGTGCCAGCAGCCCTCGGGACTCTGAGCAGTTCTTC. It specifies CASSPRDSEQFF.

This clone was found once. V and J are TRBV6-1 and TRBJ2-2; TRBD1 agrees at 8 bases. Germline lookup yields CDR1 MNHNS and CDR2 SASEGT. This CDR3 is built from 15 residues. V trimming: 3 bases; J trimming: 3 bases; junction bases outside the gene matches: 3. CDR3 nucleotide sequence: TGTGCCAGCAGTGACAGGGGGCAGGACACCGGGGAGCTGTTTTTT. Protein: CASSDRGQDTGELFF.

To note about this clone: The same CDR3 arises from other DNA sequences in this sample as well. The chain links TRBV5-1 to TRBJ1-3; D may be TRBD1 (6 bases). The CDR3 contains 15 residues. Trimming removed 2 bases at V and 1 base at J, with 10 bases between. Germline CDR1 SGHRS, CDR2 YFSETQ. This CDR3 is CASSLQGNSGNTIYF. The CDR3 nucleotides read TGCGCCAGCAGCTTACAGGGCAATTCTGGAAACACCATATATTTT.

CDR3 region: CASSLARLFGYTF. The CDR3 nucleotides read TGTGCCAGCAGCTTGGCCAGGTTGTTTGGCTACACCTTC. The chain is built from TRBV5-6 and TRBJ1-2; D not resolved. V lost 0 bases and J 7 bases, leaving 10 bases between the germline ends. Germline loops: CDR1 SGHDT, CDR2 YYEEEE. The CDR3 has 13 residues.